Each of the 22 T cell receptor beta chains below was sequenced from the same sample in a study of beta chain features in type 1 diabetes. No antigen is known for these receptors. Study observations and caveats: Type 1 diabetes patients showed a moderate but significant shortening of TCRB CDR3s in all four CD4+ subsets.

Investigators reverse transcribed all isolated RNA, so they sequenced expressed TCRB transcripts. Libraries were prepared by immunoSEQ multiplex PCR; TCRdb keeps only in-frame clonotypes and omits some of them. The sample has approximately 600,000 clones, roughly 12% seen once; the top ten hold around 0.12%. The specimen sequenced was naive CD4+ T cells from blood. These receptors originate from a man aged 25-45 years with type 1 diabetes.

J is TRBJ1-5 and V is TRBV28; TRBD1 might be the D (6 bases). V lost 4 bases to trimming and J lost 3 bases, with 10 bases between them. CDR3 size: 14 residues. CDR1 and CDR2 from the germline V gene are MDHEN and SYDVKM. CDR3 DNA: TGTGCCAGCAGTTCAGGGGAATCCAATCAGCCCCAGCATTTT. This translates into CASSSGESNQPQHF.

The CDR3 DNA is TGTGCCAGCAGCCCTCATCGGACAGGGTTCAGGGAAAAACTGTTTTTT. This gives the protein CASSPHRTGFREKLFF. V is TRBV11-3 and J is TRBJ1-4; 8 bases are shared with TRBD1. V trimming: 5 bases; J trimming: 8 bases; junction bases outside the gene matches: 13. The CDR3 consists of 16 residues. Germline CDR1 is SGHNT and CDR2 is YENEEA.

This clone appeared a few times. J is TRBJ1-5 and V is TRBV30, with D possibly TRBD1 on 6 matching bases. The V gene lost 2 bases and the J gene lost 7 bases, with 18 bases spanning the gap. This CDR3 spans 15 amino acids. The germline V gene encodes CDR1 GTSNPN and CDR2 SVGIG (reference sequence). Here the CDR3 reads CAWSKTTGLWQPQHF. The CDR3 DNA reads TGTGCCTGGAGTAAAACGACAGGCCTTTGGCAGCCCCAGCATTTT.

This clone was recorded a few times. This rearrangement joins TRBV7-9 to TRBJ2-3, with a weak D call TRBD1 (6 bases). V dropped 5 bases and J dropped 1 base, with 16 bases sitting between them. The CDR3 runs to 16 residues. CDR1 and CDR2 from the germline V gene are SEHNR and FQNEAQ (reference sequence). Here the CDR3 reads CASSIHVQGRTDTQYF. The CDR3 nucleotides read TGTGCCAGCAGCATACATGTACAGGGTCGCACAGATACGCAGTATTTT.

This clone was seen only a few times. The CDR3, as DNA: TGTGCCAGCAGTTTTTCCGGGACAGGGGATCAGCCCCAGCATTTT. It is translated as CASSFSGTGDQPQHF. The genes are TRBV6-5 and TRBJ1-5; TRBD1 matches 10 bases. The germline V gene has CDR1 MNHEY and CDR2 SVGAGI. With 4 bases clipped from V and 5 bases from J, the junction kept 5 bases outside the gene matches. The CDR3 has 15 residues.

The chain carries TRBV28 and TRBJ2-5; TRBD2 agrees at 8 bases. V was clipped by 7 bases and J by 4 bases; unmatched bases: 5. The CDR3 sequence is 13 residues long. Per germline, CDR1 MDHEN and CDR2 SYDVKM. CDR3 DNA sequence: TGTGCCAGCACCCGGGGGGGCTCAGAGACCCAGTACTTC. Amino acids: CASTRGGSETQYF.

There are a few counts of this clone. J is TRBJ2-7 and V is TRBV11-2; 8 bases are a match to TRBD1. CDR1 and CDR2 (germline): SGHAT, FQNNGV. CDR3 length: 15 residues. The V and J ends lost 5 bases and 4 bases, in that order; junction bases with no gene match: 10. This chain's CDR3 is CASSPTGGRSYEQYF. The CDR3 DNA follows: TGTGCCAGCAGCCCCACAGGGGGTCGATCTTACGAGCAGTACTTC.

The V and J genes are TRBV7-2 and TRBJ2-7; TRBD2 agrees at 10 bases. The V segment lost 1 base and the J segment 5 bases; nucleotides outside the gene matches: 8. The CDR3 runs to 16 residues. Germline CDR1 reads SGHTA; CDR2 reads FQGNSA. The chain's CDR3 is CASSLVGLAGENEQYF. CDR3 sequence (DNA): TGTGCCAGCAGCTTAGTGGGGCTAGCGGGGGAAAACGAGCAGTACTTC.

This clone was seen many times. The rearrangement uses TRBV7-9 and TRBJ2-1; weak D call: TRBD1 (5 bases). The germline V and J ends were trimmed by 8 bases and 0 bases, with 8 bases remaining between them. This CDR3 has 13 residues. The germline V gene has CDR1 SEHNR and CDR2 FQNEAQ (reference sequence). This CDR3 is CASQGSSYNEQFF. CDR3 coding DNA: TGTGCCAGCCAGGGAAGCTCCTACAATGAGCAGTTCTTC.

This clone came up a few times. The genes are TRBV10-3 and TRBJ2-7, with 7 bases lining up with TRBD1. Trimming removed 3 bases from V and 7 bases from J; junction bases left unmatched: 3. Germline V gene data show CDR1 as ENHRY and CDR2 as SYGVKD. CDR3 length: 12 residues. The CDR3 DNA follows: TGTGCCATCAGTGACAGGGGGACAGAGCAGTACTTC. Translated: CAISDRGTEQYF.

The chain carries TRBV5-6 and TRBJ2-6; D perhaps matches TRBD2 (6 bases). V was cut by 4 bases and J by 1 base, with 15 bases left in between. The length of the CDR3 is 17 residues. The germline V gene has CDR1 SGHDT and CDR2 YYEEEE. In DNA, the CDR3 is TGTGCCAGCAGCGCTACGGGACTCATTTCTGGGGCCAACGTCCTGACTTTC. This gives the protein CASSATGLISGANVLTF. Combining the CDR3 with reference TRBV5-6 and TRBJ2-6 gives the whole variable domain DAGVTQSPTHLIKTRGQQVTLRCSPKSGHDTVSWYQQALGQGPQFIFQYYEEEERQRGNFPDRFSGHQFPNYSSELNVNALLLGDSALYLCASSATGLISGANVLTFGAGSRLTVL.

This clone was recorded a few times. The V and J genes are TRBV5-1 and TRBJ2-5; TRBD1 matches at 7 bases. Trimming removed 0 bases from V and 2 bases from J; junction bases left unmatched: 4. Germline V CDR1 and CDR2: SGHRS, YFSETQ. This CDR3 comprises 15 residues. CDR3 sequence reads: CASSLVSGGQETQYF. DNA for the CDR3: TGCGCCAGCAGCTTGGTGTCAGGGGGACAAGAGACCCAGTACTTC.

The chain couples TRBV2 to TRBJ1-1; a weak D match, TRBD1 (6 bases). Per germline, CDR1 SNHLY and CDR2 FYNNEI. The CDR3 consists of 13 residues. V lost 6 bases and J 7 bases, leaving 15 bases between the germline ends. The CDR3 is CASRLTGSREAFF. The CDR3 DNA follows: TGTGCCAGCAGACTCACAGGGTCGCGTGAAGCTTTCTTT.

The chain employs TRBV9 and TRBJ2-3, with 13 bases fitting TRBD2. The CDR3 contains 16 residues. The germline CDR1 and CDR2 sequences are SGDLS and YYNGEE. With V trimmed by 3 bases and J by 3 bases, 4 bases remained unmatched. The CDR3 DNA reads as TGTGCCAGCAGCGCTGGGACTAGCGGGGTAACAGATACGCAGTATTTT. Protein product: CASSAGTSGVTDTQYF. The entire variable domain, with the rest obtained from reference TRBV9 and TRBJ2-3, is as follows: DSGVTQTPKHLITATGQRVTLRCSPRSGDLSVYWYQQSLDQGLQFLIQYYNGEERAKGNILERFSAQQFPDLHSELNLSSLELGDSALYFCASSAGTSGVTDTQYFGPGTRLTVL.

This clone was detected only a few times. The DNA for the CDR3 is TGTGCCAGCAGCTTGGTAGGGCCAGGGTGGGAGAACACTGAAGCTTTCTTT. It specifies CASSLVGPGWENTEAFF. V usage is TRBV5-6 and J usage is TRBJ1-1; D may be TRBD1 (5 bases). The germline V gene encodes CDR1 SGHDT and CDR2 YYEEEE. V gave up 0 bases and J gave up 1 base, with 16 bases separating them. The CDR3 covers 17 residues. Full variable domain (outside the CDR3, taken from reference TRBV5-6 and TRBJ1-1): DAGVTQSPTHLIKTRGQQVTLRCSPKSGHDTVSWYQQALGQGPQFIFQYYEEEERQRGNFPDRFSGHQFPNYSSELNVNALLLGDSALYLCASSLVGPGWENTEAFFGQGTRLTVV.

The chain combines TRBV7-9 with TRBJ2-3; unclear D gene. The CDR3 runs to 14 residues. The germline V gene encodes CDR1 SEHNR and CDR2 FQNEAQ (reference sequence). Trimming left V 6 bases short and J 2 bases short, with 12 bases between. The CDR3 here is CASRSGPVTDTQYF. The CDR3 DNA follows: TGTGCCAGCAGGTCCGGGCCTGTCACAGATACGCAGTATTTT.

The table lists this clone with a few counts. Other DNA sequences in the sample encode the same CDR3. J is TRBJ1-2 and V is TRBV7-2, with a tentative D call TRBD1 (5 bases). The ends were cut back, 5 bases at V and 1 base at J, with 8 bases in the middle. CDR1 is SGHTA and CDR2 is FQGNSA in the germline V gene. This CDR3 is built from 13 residues. The CDR3 DNA is TGTGCCAGCAGCCAAGACAGTAACTATGGCTACACCTTC. It encodes CASSQDSNYGYTF.

The sample holds a few counts of this clone. V usage is TRBV11-2 and J usage is TRBJ2-1; D gene uncertain. Germline loops: CDR1 SGHAT, CDR2 FQNNGV. The V end lost 1 base, the J end lost 3 bases, and 7 bases lay between the germline ends. CDR3 length: 14 amino acids. The CDR3 sequence: CASSLVSSYNEQFF. The CDR3 DNA is TGTGCCAGCAGCTTAGTGAGCAGCTACAATGAGCAGTTCTTC.

The genes are TRBV6-5 and TRBJ2-3; 9 bases agree with TRBD1. CDR3 size: 15 residues. V dropped 2 bases and J dropped 7; count of bases not matched to a gene: 7. Germline V gives CDR1 MNHEY, CDR2 SVGAGI. The DNA for the CDR3 is TGTGCCAGCAGTTACGGGGACAGGGAAGTAAATACGCAGTATTTT. This encodes CASSYGDREVNTQYF.

This clone was picked up a small number of times. The chain is built from TRBV2 and TRBJ2-5, with TRBD2 matching over 10 bases. The CDR3 length is 13 residues. V trimming: 7 bases; J trimming: 4 bases; junction bases outside the gene matches: 3. Germline-derived CDR1 and CDR2 are SNHLY and FYNNEI. The chain's CDR3 is CASTGTSVETQYF. The CDR3 bases are TGTGCCAGCACTGGGACTAGCGTAGAGACCCAGTACTTC.

This clone has a handful of counts. V is TRBV18 and J is TRBJ2-2, with D perhaps TRBD1 (6 bases). This CDR3 contains 16 residues. The V gene's germline CDR1 is KGHSH and CDR2 LQKENI. Trimming removed 6 bases from V and 4 bases from J, with 18 bases in between. The CDR3, as DNA: TGTGCCAGCTCGCCAACAGGGTTATCGGGCACCGGGGAGCTGTTTTTT. This translates into CASSPTGLSGTGELFF.

This clone was seen only a few times. The CDR3 reads CASSLGESVNGYTF. CDR3 nucleotides: TGTGCCAGCAGCTTAGGAGAATCGGTTAATGGCTACACCTTC. V gene TRBV11-2 combines with J gene TRBJ1-2; D is unclear. The CDR3 loop spans 14 amino acids. In germline, CDR1 is SGHAT, CDR2 FQNNGV. The V gene lost 1 base and the J gene lost 6 bases, with 12 bases spanning the gap.